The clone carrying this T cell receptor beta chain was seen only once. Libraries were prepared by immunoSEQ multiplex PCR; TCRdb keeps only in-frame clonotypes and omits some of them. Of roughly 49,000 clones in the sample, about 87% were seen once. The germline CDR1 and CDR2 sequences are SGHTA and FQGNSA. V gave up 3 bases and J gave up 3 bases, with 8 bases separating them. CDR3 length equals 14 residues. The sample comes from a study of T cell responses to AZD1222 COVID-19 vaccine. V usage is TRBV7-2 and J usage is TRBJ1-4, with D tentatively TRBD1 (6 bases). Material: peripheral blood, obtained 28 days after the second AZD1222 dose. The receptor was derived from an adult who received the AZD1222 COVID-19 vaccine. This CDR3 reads CASSLGGPNEKLFF. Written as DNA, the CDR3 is TGTGCCAGCAGCTTGGGGGGGCCTAATGAAAAACTGTTTTTT.